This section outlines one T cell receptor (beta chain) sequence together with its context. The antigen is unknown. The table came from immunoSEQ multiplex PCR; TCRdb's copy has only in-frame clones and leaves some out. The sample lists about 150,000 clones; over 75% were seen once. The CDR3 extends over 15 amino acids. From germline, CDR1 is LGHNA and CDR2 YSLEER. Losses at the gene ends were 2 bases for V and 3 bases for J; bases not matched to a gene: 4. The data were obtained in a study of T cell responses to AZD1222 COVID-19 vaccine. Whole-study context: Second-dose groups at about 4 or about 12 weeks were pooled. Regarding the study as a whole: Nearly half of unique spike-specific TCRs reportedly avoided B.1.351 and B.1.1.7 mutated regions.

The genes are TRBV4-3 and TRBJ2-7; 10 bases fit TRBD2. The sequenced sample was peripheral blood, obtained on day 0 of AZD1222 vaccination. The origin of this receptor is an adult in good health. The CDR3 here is CASSQLAGEGYEQYF. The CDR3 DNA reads TGCGCCAGCAGCCAACTAGCGGGAGAGGGCTACGAGCAGTACTTC.